The 12 T cell receptor beta chains below were found in one sample sequenced in a study of identical twins. MiXCR, applied by TCRdb to the 5' RACE reads, yields one record per CDR3 protein. The table shows fewer than 550,000 distinct CDR3 sequences, with over 12% occurring only once. The same sample was also studied in work on yellow fever vaccine responses in identical twins.

Sequencing input: CD4+ T cells sorted from blood. Receptors were obtained from a woman under 30 in good health.

This clonotype occurred many times. The rearrangement links TRBV5-1 to TRBJ2-7; 7 bases are a match to TRBD2. Germline CDR1 is SGHRS and CDR2 is YFSETQ. The CDR3 totals 15 residues. V dropped 2 bases and J dropped 0; count of bases not matched to a gene: 5. CDR3 loop: CASSFPSGTSYEQYF. The CDR3 DNA sequence: TGCGCCAGCAGCTTTCCGAGCGGGACCTCCTACGAGCAGTACTTC.

The gene calls are TRBV28 and TRBJ2-3; D is undetermined. The CDR3 loop spans 16 amino acids. Trimming took 1 base from V and 2 from J, leaving 13 bases between them. CDR1 and CDR2 (germline): MDHEN, SYDVKM. Here the CDR3 DNA reads TGTGCCAGCAGTTTATATCTCGAAGGCCACACAGATACGCAGTATTTT. This translates into CASSLYLEGHTDTQYF.

The table lists this clonotype with many counts. The rearrangement links TRBV6-5 to TRBJ1-6; TRBD1 might be the D (6 bases). Germline CDR1 MNHEY, CDR2 SVGAGI. The CDR3 is 19 residues long. Trimming removed 2 bases at V and 0 bases at J, with 17 bases between. CDR3 DNA: TGTGCCAGCAGTTACCTTCCGGGACAACCGAGCTCCTATAATTCACCCCTCCACTTT. Translated, it gives CASSYLPGQPSSYNSPLHF.

This clonotype turned up a few times. The rearrangement uses TRBV12-3 or TRBV12-4 and TRBJ2-1, with 9 positions matching TRBD2. V shed 4 bases, J shed 8 bases, and the junction held 15 bases outside the gene matches. The CDR3 covers 17 residues. This CDR3 is CASSSTRSAGGLYEQFF. CDR3 nucleotides: TGTGCCAGCAGTTCTACTCGAAGCGCGGGGGGGTTGTATGAGCAGTTCTTC.

This clonotype has a count of ten or more. The CDR3, as DNA: TGCAGCGTTGGGGTGGGTCCCTTCTCTAGCACAGATACGCAGTATTTT. It encodes CSVGVGPFSSTDTQYF. V gene TRBV29-1 combines with J gene TRBJ2-3; D gene uncertain. Germline-derived CDR1 and CDR2 are SQVTM and ANQGSEA. The V end was cut by 4 bases, the J end by 0 bases, with 17 bases between. The CDR3 has 16 amino acids.

The chain carries TRBV10-3 and TRBJ2-2, with TRBD2 matching 7 bases. This CDR3 comprises 15 residues. V lost 4 bases to trimming and J lost 5 bases; unmatched junction nucleotides: 7. Germline CDR1 is ENHRY and CDR2 is SYGVKD. CDR3 sequence (DNA): TGTGCCATCAGTGGTCGGGAGGCCACGACCGGGGAGCTGTTTTTT. It encodes CAISGREATTGELFF.

This clonotype was seen ten or more times. The genes are TRBV3-1 and TRBJ2-5; D not resolved. V lost 4 bases and J 0 bases, leaving 12 bases between the germline ends. The germline V gene has CDR1 LGHDT and CDR2 YNNKEL (reference sequence). The CDR3 spans 15 residues. The CDR3, as DNA: TGTGCCAGCAGCCGCTCTTGGGCCAACCAAGAGACCCAGTACTTC. Its translation is CASSRSWANQETQYF.

The chain joins TRBV29-1 to TRBJ1-5; D uncertain. Looked up from germline, CDR1 is SQVTM and CDR2 is ANQGSEA. Trimming shortened V by 6 bases and J by 2 bases, and 14 bases separated the two germline ends. CDR3 length: 14 amino acids. For the CDR3, the DNA is TGCAGCGTGGCCGAGGAAGGAGGCAATCAGCCCCAGCATTTT. Protein sequence: CSVAEEGGNQPQHF. Looking up the rest from reference TRBV29-1 and TRBJ1-5 gives the full variable domain: SAVISQKPSRDICQRGTSLTIQCQVDSQVTMMFWYRQQPGQSLTLIATANQGSEATYESGFVIDKFPISRPNLTFSTLTVSNMSPEDSSIYLCSVAEEGGNQPQHFGDGTRLSIL.

Here the CDR3 DNA reads TGCAGTGCTAGAGTCCAATCTCAGGGGGCTCATGAGCAGTTCTTC. It encodes CSARVQSQGAHEQFF. The chain is built from TRBV20-1 and TRBJ2-1, with 8 bases that match TRBD1. The CDR3 is made up of 15 amino acids. V gave up 1 base and J gave up 8 bases; unmatched junction bases: 10. CDR1 and CDR2 from the germline V gene are DFQATT and SNEGSKA (reference sequence).

This clonotype has just a few counts. The rearrangement uses TRBV24-1 and TRBJ2-5; a possible D gene is TRBD1 (5 bases). The CDR3 totals 15 residues. From germline, CDR1 is KGHDR and CDR2 SFDVKD. Trimming cost V 3 bases and J 3 bases, with 13 bases left between them. The CDR3 coding sequence is TGTGCCACCAGTGATGCTTGGACACCCGAAGAGACCCAGTACTTC. Its protein is CATSDAWTPEETQYF.

J is TRBJ1-1 and V is TRBV6-2 or TRBV6-3; a weak D match, TRBD1 (5 bases). Trimming shortened V by 3 bases and J by 4 bases, and 12 bases separated the two germline ends. Germline assignment: CDR1 MNHEY and CDR2 SVGEGT. This CDR3 has 14 amino acids. The CDR3 is CASSYSRGGTEAFF. The CDR3 nucleotides are TGTGCCAGCAGTTATTCTCGGGGGGGCACTGAAGCTTTCTTT.

This clonotype was recorded at least ten times. This chain joins TRBV10-3 and TRBJ2-7, with 8 bases matching TRBD1. Germline assignment: CDR1 ENHRY and CDR2 SYGVKD. Trimming at V came to 7 bases and at J to 7 bases, leaving 9 bases not matched to a gene. This CDR3 is built from 13 residues. The CDR3 region has the DNA TGTGCCATCAATTCGGACAGGGCGGGGGAGCAGTACTTC. Translated: CAINSDRAGEQYF.